This TCR beta chain was documented in a study of blood T cell repertoires in COVID-19. Looking at the study overall: Sites in the United States, Italy and Spain provided acute and convalescent COVID-19 samples. PBMCs, B-cell-depleted T cells, or T cells provided the cDNA or gDNA that made up the material.

In the source study's methods: Reference gene primer amplification gave nucleated cell count estimates. Measured with immunoSEQ multiplex PCR; TCRdb has only the in-frame clones, and not every one. From that table come the V and J calls and clone size; the DNA was used to work out D and trimming. In the table there are about 280,000 clones, about 85% of which are singletons. Two negative PCRs, clearance, or symptom resolution had been documented for recovered Cohort 3 donors. V was pared by 3 bases and J by 6 bases, with 5 bases of the junction left unmatched. Germline CDR1 reads KGHDR; CDR2 reads SFDVKD. The CDR3 extends over 15 amino acids.

The TCR comes from a woman between 50 and 59 years old who had recovered from COVID-19. The chain combines TRBV24-1 with TRBJ2-2; 8 nucleotides match TRBD1. The sequenced material came from PBMCs or T cells enriched from blood (not recorded which). The CDR3 bases are TGTGCCACCAGTGATACGACAGGGGATTCCGGGGAGCTGTTTTTT. Its translation: CATSDTTGDSGELFF.